The 6 T cell receptor beta chains listed next were all sequenced from one sample in a study of read filtering for tumor transcriptome and immune sequencing (dated by TCRdb to the early 2020s). The instrument given in TCRdb is Illumina HiSeq 4000. TCR libraries were built from approximately 400 ng RNA with the Immunoverse kit, using molecular barcoded adaptors covering alpha/delta and beta/gamma chains. In TCRdb, the public reads were trimmed at Q25 with fastp and aligned with MiXCR, with productive beta chains retained. Duplicate CDR3 protein sequences are folded into a single record with the most common DNA and genes. Within this sample are more than 100,000 distinct CDR3 sequences, with roughly 13% of them counted one time only. Of the sample, approximately 10% falls within the top ten clones. The material sequenced was a population of CD138-negative cells sorted from bone marrow. In the paper's terms, the cell subset or site label means: bone marrow mononuclear cells depleted of CD138+ plasma/myeloma cells by negative magnetic selection. Receptors were obtained from a donor at least 40 years old with multiple myeloma.

This clonotype was recorded at least ten times. The V call is TRBV7-8, the J call TRBJ1-5, with D unclear. The CDR3 runs to 15 residues. CDR1 SGHVS and CDR2 FQNEAQ come from the germline V gene. V was shortened by 3 bases and J by 7 bases, with 16 bases between the two germline ends. The CDR3 DNA sequence: TGTGCCAGCAGCTTTACCCTCGCAGGCTGGCAGCCCCAGCATTTT. It encodes CASSFTLAGWQPQHF.

This clonotype came up many times. The chain is built from TRBV20-1 and TRBJ2-5; 9 nucleotides line up with TRBD2. J lost 2 bases, V lost 6 bases, and 7 bases had no gene match. The germline gives CDR1 DFQATT, CDR2 SNEGSKA (reference sequence). The CDR3 has 14 amino acids. DNA of the CDR3: TGCAGTGCAAACATAGCGGGAGTGCAAGAGACCCAGTACTTC. It yields the protein CSANIAGVQETQYF.

This clonotype was detected many times. The chain uses TRBV20-1 and TRBJ2-3; D ambiguous. The length of the CDR3 is 14 residues. Trimming removed 1 base at V and 4 bases at J, with 12 bases between. The germline V gene encodes CDR1 DFQATT and CDR2 SNEGSKA (reference sequence). The CDR3: CSARAPGWSDTQYF. The CDR3, as DNA: TGCAGTGCTAGAGCGCCCGGGTGGTCAGATACGCAGTATTTT.

Ten or more counts support this clonotype. The chain combines TRBV6-2 or TRBV6-3 with TRBJ1-1; 9 bases are a match to TRBD1. CDR3 size: 14 residues. Germline V gene sequence: CDR1 MNHEY, CDR2 SVGEGT. Unmatched junction bases numbered 7, after V lost 5 bases and J lost 6 bases. CDR3 sequence reads: CASSDTGGVSEAFF. The DNA of the CDR3 is TGTGCCAGCAGTGATACAGGGGGCGTCTCTGAAGCTTTCTTT.

Ten or more counts support this clonotype. The gene calls are TRBV15 and TRBJ2-6; D is undetermined. The CDR3 has 15 amino acids. CDR1 is LNHNV and CDR2 is YYDKDF in the germline V gene (reference sequence). V was cut by 5 bases and J by 5 bases, with 13 bases left in between. The CDR3 region is CATSLGPARANVLTF. The CDR3 coding sequence is TGTGCCACCAGCCTAGGGCCCGCCCGGGCCAACGTCCTGACTTTC.

Notes on this clonotype: A much larger clone differs from this one at a single base, so this may be a read error. This CDR3 is CASRTGPNTDTQYF. The CDR3 DNA follows: TGCGCCAGTAGGACAGGGCCCAACACAGATACGCAGTATTTT. The V call is TRBV5-1, the J call TRBJ2-3; TRBD1 aligns across 8 bases. CDR1 and CDR2 (germline): SGHRS, YFSETQ. This CDR3 is 14 amino acids long. Trimming cost V 8 bases and J 2 bases; bases outside gene matches: 7.